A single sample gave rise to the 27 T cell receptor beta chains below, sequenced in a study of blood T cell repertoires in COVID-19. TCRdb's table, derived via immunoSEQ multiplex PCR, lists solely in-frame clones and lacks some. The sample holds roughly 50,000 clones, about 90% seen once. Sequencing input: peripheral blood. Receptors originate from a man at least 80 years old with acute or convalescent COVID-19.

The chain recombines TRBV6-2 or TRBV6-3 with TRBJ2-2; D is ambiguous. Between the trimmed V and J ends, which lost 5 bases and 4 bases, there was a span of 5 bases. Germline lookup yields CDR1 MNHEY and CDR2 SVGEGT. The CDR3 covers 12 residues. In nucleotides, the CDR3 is TGTGCCAGCAGTACGGTCACCGGGGAGCTGTTTTTT. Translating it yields CASSTVTGELFF.

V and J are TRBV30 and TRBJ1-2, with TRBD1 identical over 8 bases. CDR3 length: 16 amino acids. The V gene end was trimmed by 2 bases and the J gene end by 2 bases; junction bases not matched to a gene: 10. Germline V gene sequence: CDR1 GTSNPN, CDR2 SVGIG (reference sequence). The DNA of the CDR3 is TGTGCCTGGAGTCTGTGGGGGGGACAGGAAAACTATGGCTACACCTTC. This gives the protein CAWSLWGGQENYGYTF.

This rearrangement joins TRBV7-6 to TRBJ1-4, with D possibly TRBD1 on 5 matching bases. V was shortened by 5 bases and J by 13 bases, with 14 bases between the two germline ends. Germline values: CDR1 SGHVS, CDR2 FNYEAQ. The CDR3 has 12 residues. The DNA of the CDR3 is TGTGCCAGCAGCCCTAGGGGTTCCCGACTGTTTTTT. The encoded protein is CASSPRGSRLFF.

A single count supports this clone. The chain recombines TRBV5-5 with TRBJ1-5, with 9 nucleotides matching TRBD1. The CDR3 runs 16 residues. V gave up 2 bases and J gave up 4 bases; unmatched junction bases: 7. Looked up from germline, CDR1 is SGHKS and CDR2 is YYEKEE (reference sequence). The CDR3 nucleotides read TGTGCCAGCAGCTTATCGGGACAGGGTGGTAATCAGCCCCAGCATTTT. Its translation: CASSLSGQGGNQPQHF.

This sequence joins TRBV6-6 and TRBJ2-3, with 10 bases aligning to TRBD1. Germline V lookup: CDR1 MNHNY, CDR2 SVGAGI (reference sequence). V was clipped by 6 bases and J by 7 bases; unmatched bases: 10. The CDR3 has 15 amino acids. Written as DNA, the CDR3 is TGTGCCAGCAGCCGCGGGACAGGGGAGGGGAATACGCAGTATTTT. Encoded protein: CASSRGTGEGNTQYF.

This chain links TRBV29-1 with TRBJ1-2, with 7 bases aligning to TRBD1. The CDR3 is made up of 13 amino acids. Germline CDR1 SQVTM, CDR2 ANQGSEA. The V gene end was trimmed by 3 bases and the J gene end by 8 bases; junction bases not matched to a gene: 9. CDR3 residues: CSVDDREEVGYTF. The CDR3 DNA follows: TGCAGCGTTGACGACAGGGAGGAAGTGGGCTACACCTTC.

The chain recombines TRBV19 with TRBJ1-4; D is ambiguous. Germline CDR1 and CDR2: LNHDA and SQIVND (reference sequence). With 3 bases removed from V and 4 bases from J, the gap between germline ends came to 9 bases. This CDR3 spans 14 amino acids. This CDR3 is CASSMGVVNEKLFF. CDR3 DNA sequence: TGTGCCAGTAGTATGGGAGTAGTTAATGAAAAACTGTTTTTT. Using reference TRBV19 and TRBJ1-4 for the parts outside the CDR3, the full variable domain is DGGITQSPKYLFRKEGQNVTLSCEQNLNHDAMYWYRQDPGQGLRLIYYSQIVNDFQKGDIAEGYSVSREKKESFPLTVTSAQKNPTAFYLCASSMGVVNEKLFFGSGTQLSVL.

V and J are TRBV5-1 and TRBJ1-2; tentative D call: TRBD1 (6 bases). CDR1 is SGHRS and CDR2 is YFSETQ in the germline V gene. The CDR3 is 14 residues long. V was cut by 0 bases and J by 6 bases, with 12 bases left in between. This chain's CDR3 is CASSLVAGTHGYTF. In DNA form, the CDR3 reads TGCGCCAGCAGCTTGGTCGCAGGGACACATGGCTACACCTTC. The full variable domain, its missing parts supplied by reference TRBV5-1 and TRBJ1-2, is KAGVTQTPRYLIKTRGQQVTLSCSPISGHRSVSWYQQTPGQGLQFLFEYFSETQRNKGNFPGRFSGRQFSNSRSEMNVSTLELGDSALYLCASSLVAGTHGYTFGSGTRLTVV.

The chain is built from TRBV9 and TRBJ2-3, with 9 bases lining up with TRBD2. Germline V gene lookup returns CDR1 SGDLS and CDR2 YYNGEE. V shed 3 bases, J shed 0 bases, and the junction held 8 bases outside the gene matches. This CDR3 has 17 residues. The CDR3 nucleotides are TGTGCCAGCAGCGCACGCGGGGGGGGACTGAGCACAGATACGCAGTATTTT. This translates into CASSARGGGLSTDTQYF.

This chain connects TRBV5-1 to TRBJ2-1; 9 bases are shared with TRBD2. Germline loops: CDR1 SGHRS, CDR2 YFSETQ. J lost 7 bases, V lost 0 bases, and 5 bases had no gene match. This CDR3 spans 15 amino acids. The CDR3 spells CASSLVAGAGNEQFF. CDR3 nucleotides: TGCGCCAGCAGCTTGGTAGCGGGGGCAGGAAATGAGCAGTTCTTC.

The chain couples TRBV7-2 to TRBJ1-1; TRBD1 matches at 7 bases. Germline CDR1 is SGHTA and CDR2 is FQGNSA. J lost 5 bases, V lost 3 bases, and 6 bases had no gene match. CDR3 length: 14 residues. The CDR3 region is CASSLNRGGTEAFF. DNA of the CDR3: TGTGCCAGCAGCTTGAACAGGGGTGGTACTGAAGCTTTCTTT.

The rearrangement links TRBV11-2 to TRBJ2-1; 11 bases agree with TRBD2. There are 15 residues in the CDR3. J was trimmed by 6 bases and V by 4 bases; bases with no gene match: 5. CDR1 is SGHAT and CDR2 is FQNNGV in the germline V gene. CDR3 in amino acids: CASSYGLAGLNEQFF. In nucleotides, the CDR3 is TGTGCCAGCAGCTATGGACTAGCGGGTCTCAATGAGCAGTTCTTC.

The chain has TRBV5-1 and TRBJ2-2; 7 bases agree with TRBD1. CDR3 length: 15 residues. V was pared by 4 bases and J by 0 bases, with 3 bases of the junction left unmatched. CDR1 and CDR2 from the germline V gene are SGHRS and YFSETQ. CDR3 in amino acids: CASSRDRSNTGELFF. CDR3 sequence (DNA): TGCGCCAGCAGCAGGGACAGATCGAACACCGGGGAGCTGTTTTTT.

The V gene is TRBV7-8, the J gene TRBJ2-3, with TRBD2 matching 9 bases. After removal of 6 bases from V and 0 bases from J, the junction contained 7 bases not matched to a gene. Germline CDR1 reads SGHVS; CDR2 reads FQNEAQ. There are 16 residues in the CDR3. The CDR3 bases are TGTGCCAGCAGTATGGTAGCGGGGGCTAGCACAGATACGCAGTATTTT. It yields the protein CASSMVAGASTDTQYF.

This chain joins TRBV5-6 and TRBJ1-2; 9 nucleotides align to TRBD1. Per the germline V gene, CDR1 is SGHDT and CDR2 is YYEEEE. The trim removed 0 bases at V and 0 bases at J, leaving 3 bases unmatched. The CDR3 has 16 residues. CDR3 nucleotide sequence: TGTGCCAGCAGCTTGGGGGGACAGGGTTCTAACTATGGCTACACCTTC. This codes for CASSLGGQGSNYGYTF.

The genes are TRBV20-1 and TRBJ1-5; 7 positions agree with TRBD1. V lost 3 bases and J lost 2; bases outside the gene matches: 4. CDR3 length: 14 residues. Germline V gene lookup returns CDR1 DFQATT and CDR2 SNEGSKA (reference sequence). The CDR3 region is CSASRGQGNQPQHF. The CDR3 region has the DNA TGCAGTGCTAGTCGAGGACAGGGCAATCAGCCCCAGCATTTT.

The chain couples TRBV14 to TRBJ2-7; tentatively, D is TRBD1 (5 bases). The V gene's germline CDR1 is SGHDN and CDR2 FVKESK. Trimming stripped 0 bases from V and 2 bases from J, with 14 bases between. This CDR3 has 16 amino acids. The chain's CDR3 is CASSQEGAIGPYEQYF. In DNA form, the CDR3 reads TGTGCCAGCAGCCAAGAAGGGGCAATAGGGCCCTACGAGCAGTACTTC.

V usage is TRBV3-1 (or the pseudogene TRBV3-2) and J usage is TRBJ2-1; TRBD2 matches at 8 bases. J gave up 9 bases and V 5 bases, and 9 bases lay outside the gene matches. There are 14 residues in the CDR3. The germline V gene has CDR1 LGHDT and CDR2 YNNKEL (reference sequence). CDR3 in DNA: TGTGCCAGCAGCTTCGGACTAGCTCTGACTGAGCAGTTCTTC. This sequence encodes CASSFGLALTEQFF.

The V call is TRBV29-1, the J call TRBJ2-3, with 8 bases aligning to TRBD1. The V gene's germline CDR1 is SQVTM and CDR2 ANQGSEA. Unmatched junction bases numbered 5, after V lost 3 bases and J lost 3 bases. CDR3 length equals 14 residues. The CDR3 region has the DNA TGCAGCGTTGAGGACAGGGAAGGTACAGATACGCAGTATTTT. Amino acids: CSVEDREGTDTQYF.

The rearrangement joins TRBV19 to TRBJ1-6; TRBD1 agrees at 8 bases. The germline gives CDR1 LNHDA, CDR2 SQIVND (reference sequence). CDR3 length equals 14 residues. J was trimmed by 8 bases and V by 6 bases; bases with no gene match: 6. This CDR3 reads CASSDRGGYSPLHF. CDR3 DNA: TGTGCCAGTAGCGACAGGGGAGGTTATTCACCCCTCCACTTT.

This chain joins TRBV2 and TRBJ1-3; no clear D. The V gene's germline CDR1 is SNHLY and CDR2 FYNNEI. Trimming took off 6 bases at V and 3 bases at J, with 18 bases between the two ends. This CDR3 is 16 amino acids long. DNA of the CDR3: TGTGCCAGCAGCCGGAGTGGGAGTAAAATTGGAAACACCATATATTTT. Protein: CASSRSGSKIGNTIYF.

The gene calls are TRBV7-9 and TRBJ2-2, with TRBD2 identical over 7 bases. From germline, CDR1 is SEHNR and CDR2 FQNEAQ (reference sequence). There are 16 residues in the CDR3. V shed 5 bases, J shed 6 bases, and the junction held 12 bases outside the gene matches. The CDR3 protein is CASSPRGERLAGELFF. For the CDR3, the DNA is TGTGCCAGCAGCCCCCGGGGGGAAAGGTTGGCCGGGGAGCTGTTTTTT.

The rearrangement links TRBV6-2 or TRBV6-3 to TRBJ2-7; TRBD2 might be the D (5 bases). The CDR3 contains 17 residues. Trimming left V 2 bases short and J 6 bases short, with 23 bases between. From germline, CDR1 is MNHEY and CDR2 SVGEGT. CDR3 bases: TGTGCCAGCAGTTACCGGGAACGTCGACCCCTACCCCTCGAGCAGTACTTC. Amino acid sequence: CASSYRERRPLPLEQYF.

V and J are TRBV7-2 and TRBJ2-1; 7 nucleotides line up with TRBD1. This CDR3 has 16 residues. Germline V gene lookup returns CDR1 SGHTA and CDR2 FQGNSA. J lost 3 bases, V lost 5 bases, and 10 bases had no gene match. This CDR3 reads CASSPRQGTFYNEQFF. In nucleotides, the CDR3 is TGTGCCAGCAGCCCCCGACAGGGAACCTTCTACAATGAGCAGTTCTTC.

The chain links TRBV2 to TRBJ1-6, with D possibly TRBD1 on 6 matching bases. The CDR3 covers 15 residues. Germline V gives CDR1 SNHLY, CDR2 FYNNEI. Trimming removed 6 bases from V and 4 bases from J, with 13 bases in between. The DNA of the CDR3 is TGTGCCAGCAGGGGAGGGGGGCTTTATAATTCACCCCTCCACTTT. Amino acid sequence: CASRGGGLYNSPLHF.

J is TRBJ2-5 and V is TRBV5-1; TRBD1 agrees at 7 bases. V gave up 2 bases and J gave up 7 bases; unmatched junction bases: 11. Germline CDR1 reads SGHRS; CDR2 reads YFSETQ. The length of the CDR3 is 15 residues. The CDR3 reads CASSFGDRGLGTQYF. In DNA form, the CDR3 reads TGCGCCAGCAGCTTCGGGGACAGAGGCCTAGGGACCCAGTACTTC.

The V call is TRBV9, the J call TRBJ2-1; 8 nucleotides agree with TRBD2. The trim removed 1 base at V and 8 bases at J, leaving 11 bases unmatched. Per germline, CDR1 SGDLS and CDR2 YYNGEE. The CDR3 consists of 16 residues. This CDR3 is CASSVLSGGNGDEQFF. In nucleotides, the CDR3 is TGTGCCAGCAGCGTATTAAGCGGGGGAAATGGTGATGAGCAGTTCTTC.